A selection of T cell receptor beta chains follows, all from one sample in a study of post-analysis software for immune sequencing data. A single record per CDR3 protein comes from TCRdb applying MiXCR to the PCR reads. The sample contains around 400,000 distinct CDR3 sequences, approximately 42% of which appear only once. The source material was blood. The receptors derive from a girl aged 2-9 years with multiple sclerosis. Both conserved end residues are part of each CDR3. The order of the fields is J gene, V gene, D gene, clone size, CDR3 protein, CDR3 DNA. A D gene is named only where the DNA matches it firmly. Clone size appears in some rows only: once, few, many, or a class for an expanded clone.

>TRBJ1-1|TRBV4-3|TRBD1|-
CASTWDSENTEAFF
TGCGCCAGCACCTGGGACAGCGAGAACACTGAAGCTTTCTTT
>TRBJ2-3|TRBV15|-|-
CATSRDTSASGDTQYF
TGTGCCACCAGCAGAGATACATCGGCTTCAGGAGATACGCAGTATTTT
>TRBJ1-2|TRBV4-1|-|few
CASSQAMGGYTF
TGCGCCAGCAGCCAGGCTATGGGGGGCTACACCTTC
>TRBJ2-1|TRBV6-2/TRBV6-3|TRBD1|-
CASSYGQASSYNEQFF
TGTGCCAGCAGTTACGGACAGGCCAGCTCCTACAATGAGCAGTTCTTC
>TRBJ1-1|TRBV7-9|-|-
CASSLLGTGRTEAFF
TGTGCCAGCAGCTTGTTGGGCACGGGGCGTACTGAAGCTTTCTTT
>TRBJ2-5|TRBV18|-|-
CASSRGTQETQYF
TGTGCCAGCTCACGGGGCACCCAAGAGACCCAGTACTTC
>TRBJ2-7|TRBV7-2|TRBD2|once
CASSLGAGGLRYEQYF
TGTGCCAGCAGCTTAGGGGCGGGAGGGCTTCGTTACGAGCAGTACTTC
>TRBJ1-1|TRBV20-1|-|few
CSARDFGRAEAFF
TGCAGTGCTAGAGATTTCGGACGCGCTGAAGCTTTCTTT
>TRBJ1-2|TRBV29-1|-|-
CSVEGSSSGAHGYTF
TGCAGCGTTGAGGGCAGCTCCTCAGGGGCTCATGGCTACACCTTC
>TRBJ2-4|TRBV12-3/TRBV12-4|TRBD2|-
CASSPGGYIQYF
TGTGCCAGCAGTCCCGGGGGGTACATTCAGTACTTC
>TRBJ1-2|TRBV10-3|-|-
CAIRGVLNYGYTF
TGTGCCATCCGTGGGGTCCTGAACTATGGCTACACCTTC
>TRBJ2-3|TRBV7-9|-|-
CASSLVDGPPLTDTQYF
TGTGCCAGCAGCTTAGTCGACGGACCTCCGCTCACAGATACGCAGTATTTT
>TRBJ2-2|TRBV29-1|TRBD2|-
CSGTSENTGELFF
TGCAGCGGGACTAGCGAGAACACCGGGGAGCTGTTTTTT
>TRBJ2-7|TRBV10-2|-|-
CASNDRKSSYEQYF
TGCGCCAGCAACGACAGAAAAAGCTCCTACGAGCAGTACTTC
>TRBJ2-1|TRBV5-5|TRBD2|-
CASSLDTSGTLSYNEQFF
TGTGCCAGCAGCTTGGATACTAGCGGGACCCTCTCCTACAATGAGCAGTTCTTC
>TRBJ2-1|TRBV19|TRBD2|once
CASTGVASGYNEQFF
TGTGCCAGTACCGGAGTTGCTAGCGGGTACAATGAGCAGTTCTTC
>TRBJ1-6|TRBV4-2|-|-
CASSQDQGSPLHF
TGTGCCAGCAGCCAAGATCAGGGTTCACCCCTCCACTTT
>TRBJ1-2|TRBV7-9|-|-
CASSPIGGAYGYTF
TGTGCCAGCAGCCCGATTGGTGGCGCCTATGGCTACACCTTC
>TRBJ1-2|TRBV27|TRBD1|-
CASSSLTGVGYTF
TGTGCCAGCAGTTCATTGACAGGGGTTGGCTACACCTTC
>TRBJ2-7|TRBV20-1|-|-
CSATQMSSYEQYF
TGCAGTGCTACCCAGATGTCCTCCTACGAGCAGTACTTC
>TRBJ1-4|TRBV5-4|-|-
CASRPDSYNEKLFF
TGTGCCAGCAGGCCCGACAGCTATAATGAAAAACTGTTTTTT
>TRBJ2-7|TRBV5-1|TRBD2|few
CASSLGSTSGSNEQYF
TGCGCCAGCAGCTTGGGTTCGACTAGCGGGAGCAACGAGCAGTACTTC
>TRBJ2-3|TRBV7-2|TRBD2|many
CASSSTPPAGGDTQYF
TGTGCCAGCAGCTCTACGCCCCCGGCGGGGGGAGATACGCAGTATTTT
>TRBJ2-7|TRBV5-1|-|few
CASSDYGGSFEQYF
TGCGCCAGCAGCGACTACGGGGGATCCTTCGAGCAGTACTTC
>TRBJ1-5|TRBV24-1|TRBD1|-
CATSDGQGERTQHF
TGTGCCACCAGTGACGGACAGGGAGAGCGGACCCAGCATTTT
>TRBJ2-7|TRBV7-7|-|-
CASSLLIAKDTYEQYF
TGTGCTAGCAGCTTACTGATAGCGAAAGACACCTACGAGCAGTACTTC
>TRBJ1-1|TRBV3-1|-|-
CAVRGIEDTEAFF
TGTGCCGTGCGGGGGATTGAGGACACTGAAGCTTTCTTT
>TRBJ2-5|TRBV29-1|TRBD2|-
CSVEWRGSGETQYF
TGCAGCGTTGAATGGCGCGGGAGCGGGGAGACCCAGTACTTC
>TRBJ2-7|TRBV27|TRBD2|-
CASSLWGGDYEQYF
TGTGCCAGCAGTTTGTGGGGGGGGGACTACGAGCAGTACTTC
>TRBJ2-7|TRBV18|-|-
CASSQSSAATYEQYF
TGTGCCAGCTCACAATCTAGCGCCGCTACCTACGAGCAGTACTTC
>TRBJ1-5|TRBV11-2|-|few
CASSLEAGASNQPQHF
TGTGCCAGCAGCTTAGAGGCGGGGGCCAGCAATCAGCCCCAGCATTTT
>TRBJ2-3|TRBV4-3|-|few
CASSQSRPDTQYF
TGCGCCAGCAGCCAATCAAGGCCAGATACGCAGTATTTT